This record covers a single T cell receptor beta chain. Its antigen is currently unknown. This specimen comes from a study of cytomegalovirus exposure and HLA in healthy donors. About the study: The roughly 120 million unique TCR beta sequences, from around 200 million T cells, were found by an earlier analysis.

Study outcomes and limitations: An assumption of roughly uniform sequencing depth across donors underlay the presence/absence analyses.

PCR involved 60 Vbeta and 13 Jbeta primers. Sequencing was performed with immunoSEQ multiplex PCR; in TCRdb, only in-frame clones are kept and a portion is missing. Among around 93,000 clones, 78% were seen once, and the ten largest hold less than 3.5%. Input material: PBMCs. The receptor's source is a woman aged 40 to 50 in good health and CMV-seronegative.

The CDR3 is CATSRGRDRAGELFF. DNA for the CDR3: TGTGCCACCAGCAGAGGCCGGGACAGGGCTGGGGAGCTGTTTTTT. This chain connects TRBV15 to TRBJ2-2, with TRBD1 matching 9 bases. The CDR3 consists of 15 residues. V lost 1 base and J lost 8; bases outside the gene matches: 5. CDR1 is LNHNV, CDR2 YYDKDF, per germline (reference sequence). Supplemented by reference TRBV15 and TRBJ2-2, the full variable domain reads DAMVIQNPRYQVTQFGKPVTLSCSQTLNHNVMYWYQQKSSQAPKLLFHYYDKDFNNEADTPDNFQSRRPNTSFCFLDIRSPGLGDTAMYLCATSRGRDRAGELFFGEGSRLTVL.